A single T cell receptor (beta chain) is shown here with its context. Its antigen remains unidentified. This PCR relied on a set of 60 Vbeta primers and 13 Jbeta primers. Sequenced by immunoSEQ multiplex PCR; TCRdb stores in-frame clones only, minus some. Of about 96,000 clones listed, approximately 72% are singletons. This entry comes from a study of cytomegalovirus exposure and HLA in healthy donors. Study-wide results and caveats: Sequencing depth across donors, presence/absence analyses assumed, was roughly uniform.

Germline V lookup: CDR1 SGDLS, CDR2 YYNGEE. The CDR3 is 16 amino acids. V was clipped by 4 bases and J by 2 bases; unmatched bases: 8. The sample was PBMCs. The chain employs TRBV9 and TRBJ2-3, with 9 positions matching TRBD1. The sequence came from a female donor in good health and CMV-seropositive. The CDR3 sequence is CASSFLTGGVTDTQYF. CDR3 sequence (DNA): TGTGCCAGCAGCTTCTTGACAGGGGGAGTCACAGATACGCAGTATTTT.